These 29 T cell receptor beta chains were all obtained from the same sample, sequenced in a study of T cells in Graves' hyperthyroidism and ophthalmopathy. Amplification yielded TCR beta CDR3 regions, with RNA transcripts as the source. A first-round RT-PCR of the TCR CDR3 used the HTBI primer set. TCRdb ran MiXCR on the multiplex PCR reads and lists one entry per CDR3 protein. The sample has roughly 700,000 distinct CDR3 sequences, approximately 15% seen once; the top ten hold about 14%. Sequenced input: blood. Source of these receptors: a man in his fifties with Graves' hyperthyroidism.

The chain uses TRBV19 and TRBJ2-7; 8 nucleotides match TRBD1. V gave up 2 bases and J gave up 4 bases; unmatched junction bases: 1. The length of the CDR3 is 13 residues. The germline V gene encodes CDR1 LNHDA and CDR2 SQIVND (reference sequence). CDR3 residues: CASSIRQGYEQYF. The DNA for the CDR3 is TGTGCCAGTAGTATAAGACAGGGGTACGAGCAGTACTTC.

This clonotype was detected many times. V usage is TRBV28 and J usage is TRBJ1-3, with TRBD1 matching 8 bases. Germline CDR1 reads MDHEN; CDR2 reads SYDVKM. V lost 1 base to trimming and J lost 1 base; unmatched junction nucleotides: 6. The CDR3 covers 17 residues. The CDR3 region has the DNA TGTGCCAGCAGTTTATCCTCAGGGGGCTTTTCTGGAAACACCATATATTTT. The encoded protein is CASSLSSGGFSGNTIYF.

The rearrangement joins TRBV9 to TRBJ2-7; 7 bases match TRBD2. The CDR3 is 14 amino acids. The V and J ends lost 4 bases and 6 bases, in that order; junction bases with no gene match: 10. Germline CDR1 SGDLS, CDR2 YYNGEE. The CDR3 region is CASSPPAGEGEQYF. The CDR3 coding sequence is TGTGCCAGCAGCCCCCCCGCGGGAGAGGGCGAGCAGTACTTC.

The chain links TRBV9 to TRBJ1-2, with unresolved D. V was pared by 3 bases and J by 10 bases, with 13 bases between. Germline CDR1 is SGDLS and CDR2 is YYNGEE. The CDR3 spans 12 residues. CDR3 sequence (DNA): TGTGCCAGCAGCGCCCCACGGGTCGTCTACACCTTC. Translating it yields CASSAPRVVYTF. The full variable domain, completed using reference TRBV9 and TRBJ1-2, is DSGVTQTPKHLITATGQRVTLRCSPRSGDLSVYWYQQSLDQGLQFLIQYYNGEERAKGNILERFSAQQFPDLHSELNLSSLELGDSALYFCASSAPRVVYTFGSGTRLTVV.

This clonotype was seen at least ten times. The gene calls are TRBV7-9 and TRBJ2-5; D perhaps matches TRBD1 (6 bases). Germline V gene sequence: CDR1 SEHNR, CDR2 FQNEAQ (reference sequence). The length of the CDR3 is 13 residues. V was cut by 6 bases and J by 6 bases, with 14 bases left in between. This CDR3 is CASRSGQPQTQYF. CDR3 bases: TGTGCCAGCAGATCAGGACAGCCTCAGACCCAGTACTTC.

At least ten counts were recorded for this clonotype. The chain joins TRBV30 to TRBJ2-1; 8 bases fit TRBD2. Germline-derived CDR1 and CDR2 are GTSNPN and SVGIG (reference sequence). J was trimmed by 5 bases and V by 5 bases; bases with no gene match: 8. The CDR3 is 14 residues long. The CDR3 DNA is TGTGCCTGGGCTAAACTAGCGGTGAACAATGAGCAGTTCTTC. It encodes CAWAKLAVNNEQFF.

In its sample, this clonotype was seen many times. The chain's CDR3 is CASSVPGLAETQYF. DNA for the CDR3: TGTGCCAGCAGTGTCCCGGGACTAGCGGAGACCCAGTACTTC. V is TRBV27 and J is TRBJ2-5; TRBD2 aligns across 10 bases. Germline values: CDR1 MNHEY, CDR2 SMNVEV (reference sequence). V lost 5 bases to trimming and J lost 5 bases; unmatched junction nucleotides: 5. The CDR3 length is 14 residues.

This chain uses TRBV20-1 with TRBJ2-7, with 8 bases fitting TRBD2. This CDR3 comprises 15 residues. CDR1 and CDR2 (germline): DFQATT, SNEGSKA (reference sequence). Germline trimming cut 2 bases from V and 5 bases from J; bases unmatched to any gene: 11. The CDR3 DNA reads TGCAGTGCTAGAAACGGCGGGAGGAGTAGACACGAGCAGTACTTC. Its protein is CSARNGGRSRHEQYF.

Ten or more counts support this clonotype. This chain uses TRBV9 with TRBJ1-2; possibly TRBD1 for D (5 bases). The CDR3 consists of 15 residues. Germline V CDR1 and CDR2: SGDLS, YYNGEE. Between the trimmed V and J ends, which lost 2 bases and 2 bases, there was a span of 13 bases. The CDR3 is CASSVRSGLNYGYTF. Here the CDR3 DNA reads TGTGCCAGCAGCGTTCGGTCGGGGCTGAACTATGGCTACACCTTC.

This clonotype has only a few counts. The chain joins TRBV20-1 to TRBJ2-1; 11 positions agree with TRBD1. Germline V lookup: CDR1 DFQATT, CDR2 SNEGSKA (reference sequence). The CDR3 has 14 amino acids. With V trimmed by 4 bases and J by 4 bases, 3 bases remained unmatched. CDR3: CSATGQGAYNEQFF. CDR3 DNA: TGCAGTGCTACTGGACAGGGGGCTTACAATGAGCAGTTCTTC.

The CDR3 nucleotides read TGTGCCAGCAGCTCGGGCACTAGCGGGAGCGGGACCCAGTACTTC. This gives the protein CASSSGTSGSGTQYF. The J gene is TRBJ2-5, the V gene TRBV5-5; 11 bases match TRBD2. Germline CDR1 reads SGHKS; CDR2 reads YYEKEE (reference sequence). The CDR3 is 15 amino acids. Trimming at V came to 3 bases and at J to 7 bases, leaving 8 bases not matched to a gene.

The V and J genes are TRBV9 and TRBJ2-1, with TRBD2 matching over 12 bases. Unmatched junction bases numbered 5, after V lost 4 bases and J lost 9 bases. The CDR3 contains 14 residues. Germline V gene data show CDR1 as SGDLS and CDR2 as YYNGEE. CDR3 sequence reads: CASSPSGRAFEQFF. The CDR3 DNA reads TGTGCCAGCAGCCCTAGCGGGAGGGCCTTTGAGCAGTTCTTC. Drawing the rest from reference TRBV9 and TRBJ2-1, the complete variable domain is DSGVTQTPKHLITATGQRVTLRCSPRSGDLSVYWYQQSLDQGLQFLIQYYNGEERAKGNILERFSAQQFPDLHSELNLSSLELGDSALYFCASSPSGRAFEQFFGPGTRLTVL.

This clonotype has a count of ten or more. The chain carries TRBV27 and TRBJ2-1; D not resolved. This CDR3 region has 17 residues. CDR1 MNHEY and CDR2 SMNVEV come from the germline V gene (reference sequence). V gave up 1 base and J gave up 0 bases, with 13 bases separating them. This chain's CDR3 is CASSLFMVPSSYNEQFF. The CDR3 bases are TGTGCCAGCAGTTTATTCATGGTCCCCAGCTCCTACAATGAGCAGTTCTTC.

The chain is built from TRBV20-1 and TRBJ1-1, with D perhaps matching TRBD1 (5 bases). Trimming stripped 7 bases from V and 0 bases from J, with 9 bases between. The CDR3 length is 12 residues. Germline V gene lookup returns CDR1 DFQATT and CDR2 SNEGSKA (reference sequence). This CDR3 reads CSVQGLNTEAFF. The CDR3 DNA sequence: TGCAGTGTTCAGGGCCTGAACACTGAAGCTTTCTTT.

The chain has TRBV6-1 and TRBJ2-7, with 9 bases matching TRBD1. The germline gives CDR1 MNHNS, CDR2 SASEGT. The V segment lost 8 bases and the J segment 6 bases; nucleotides outside the gene matches: 5. This CDR3 has 12 amino acids. The chain's CDR3 is CASWDRVLEQYF. The CDR3 region has the DNA TGTGCCAGCTGGGACAGGGTTCTCGAGCAGTACTTC.

This clonotype was observed at least ten times. The chain employs TRBV27 and TRBJ2-1, with TRBD2 identical over 16 bases. V lost 7 bases to trimming and J lost 7 bases; unmatched junction nucleotides: 7. In germline, CDR1 is MNHEY, CDR2 SMNVEV (reference sequence). The CDR3 runs 16 residues. CDR3 in amino acids: CASTGTSGRGRNEQFF. CDR3 bases: TGTGCCAGCACTGGGACTAGCGGGAGGGGCCGAAATGAGCAGTTCTTC.

This clonotype occurred many times. The rearrangement links TRBV28 to TRBJ1-1; D is unresolved. Deletions cut 3 bases from V and 1 base from J, with 9 bases between. This CDR3 has 14 amino acids. Germline V gene data show CDR1 as MDHEN and CDR2 as SYDVKM. CDR3 protein: CASSFGQPNTEAFF. The CDR3 nucleotides read TGTGCCAGCAGTTTCGGCCAGCCGAACACTGAAGCTTTCTTT.

The rearrangement joins TRBV30 to TRBJ2-1; D uncertain. Between the trimmed V and J ends, which lost 2 bases and 4 bases, there was a span of 6 bases. CDR1 is GTSNPN and CDR2 is SVGIG in the germline V gene (reference sequence). The length of the CDR3 is 12 residues. CDR3 protein: CAWSIAYNEQFF. DNA of the CDR3: TGTGCCTGGAGTATAGCTTACAATGAGCAGTTCTTC.

The V and J genes are TRBV3-1 and TRBJ1-1; D is possibly TRBD1 (5 bases). The CDR3 runs to 16 residues. Germline V gives CDR1 LGHDT, CDR2 YNNKEL (reference sequence). The V and J ends lost 0 bases and 1 base respectively, with 12 bases between them. This chain's CDR3 is CASSQEGRDPNTEAFF. CDR3 bases: TGTGCCAGCAGCCAAGAAGGCAGGGACCCGAACACTGAAGCTTTCTTT. The variable domain in full, completed from reference TRBV3-1 and TRBJ1-1, reads DTAVSQTPKYLVTQMGNDKSIKCEQNLGHDTMYWYKQDSKKFLKIMFSYNNKELIINETVPNRFSPKSPDKAHLNLHINSLELGDSAVYFCASSQEGRDPNTEAFFGQGTRLTVV.

This clonotype was recorded many times. CDR3 nucleotides: TGTGCCAGCAGTGGCGCCGGGACAGGTAATTTCTACGAGCAGTACTTC. This gives the protein CASSGAGTGNFYEQYF. The chain links TRBV28 to TRBJ2-7; TRBD1 matches at 8 bases. There are 16 residues in the CDR3. V was pared by 5 bases and J by 3 bases, with 12 bases of the junction left unmatched. CDR1 and CDR2 (germline): MDHEN, SYDVKM. Together with reference TRBV28 and TRBJ2-7, the CDR3 gives the full variable domain: DVKVTQSSRYLVKRTGEKVFLECVQDMDHENMFWYRQDPGLGLRLIYFSYDVKMKEKGDIPEGYSVSREKKERFSLILESASTNQTSMYLCASSGAGTGNFYEQYFGPGTRLTVT.

This clonotype was recorded many times. The V gene is TRBV24-1, the J gene TRBJ2-3; D ambiguous. Germline CDR1 and CDR2: KGHDR and SFDVKD. The CDR3 is made up of 14 amino acids. Trimming took 6 bases from V and 4 from J, leaving 13 bases between them. CDR3 DNA: TGTGCCACCAGTAGTTCTTTTTCTTCAGATACGCAGTATTTT. Its translation: CATSSSFSSDTQYF.

DNA for the CDR3: TGCAGTGCTAGAGATCTGGCAGCGTATTCCTACAATGAGCAGTTCTTC. Translating it yields CSARDLAAYSYNEQFF. The chain combines TRBV20-1 with TRBJ2-1; D gene ambiguous. The CDR3 is made up of 16 amino acids. Per the germline V gene, CDR1 is DFQATT and CDR2 is SNEGSKA (reference sequence). V gave up 0 bases and J gave up 1 base, with 13 bases separating them.

This clonotype turned up a few times. V gene TRBV7-9 combines with J gene TRBJ2-7; 8 bases agree with TRBD2. V dropped 1 base and J dropped 7; count of bases not matched to a gene: 9. CDR3 length: 15 amino acids. Germline lookup yields CDR1 SEHNR and CDR2 FQNEAQ (reference sequence). The CDR3 nucleotides are TGTGCCAGCAGCTTAGTTATTGTAGCGGGAAGTGAGCAGTACTTC. Translated: CASSLVIVAGSEQYF.

Ten or more counts support this clonotype. V usage is TRBV11-2 and J usage is TRBJ2-5; perhaps TRBD1 as D (6 bases). The germline V and J ends were trimmed by 6 bases and 1 base, with 9 bases remaining between them. CDR1 and CDR2 from the germline V gene are SGHAT and FQNNGV. CDR3 length equals 13 residues. Here the CDR3 DNA reads TGTGCCAGCAGTTACAGGGTCCAAGAGACCCAGTACTTC. Translating gives CASSYRVQETQYF.

This clonotype was recorded many times. The V gene is TRBV28, the J gene TRBJ2-7, with 11 bases that match TRBD1. This CDR3 contains 14 residues. V was clipped by 6 bases and J by 3 bases; unmatched bases: 4. The germline CDR1 and CDR2 sequences are MDHEN and SYDVKM. CDR3 region: CASRRTGGFYEQYF. In nucleotides, the CDR3 is TGTGCCAGCAGAAGGACAGGGGGCTTCTACGAGCAGTACTTC.

The chain carries TRBV28 and TRBJ2-1; 7 nucleotides agree with TRBD2. The V and J ends lost 6 bases and 6 bases, in that order; junction bases with no gene match: 2. Germline loops: CDR1 MDHEN, CDR2 SYDVKM. This CDR3 has 12 residues. The CDR3 here is CASRTSLNEQFF. DNA of the CDR3: TGTGCCAGCAGGACTAGCCTCAATGAGCAGTTCTTC. Full variable domain (rest looked up from reference TRBV28 and TRBJ2-1): DVKVTQSSRYLVKRTGEKVFLECVQDMDHENMFWYRQDPGLGLRLIYFSYDVKMKEKGDIPEGYSVSREKKERFSLILESASTNQTSMYLCASRTSLNEQFFGPGTRLTVL.

This clonotype was counted at least ten times. V gene TRBV27 combines with J gene TRBJ2-7; possible D gene TRBD1, 5 bases. This CDR3 is built from 15 residues. The V and J ends lost 0 bases and 3 bases respectively, with 12 bases between them. The germline gives CDR1 MNHEY, CDR2 SMNVEV (reference sequence). This CDR3 reads CASSLSAGNIYEQYF. CDR3 sequence (DNA): TGTGCCAGCAGTTTATCTGCAGGGAATATCTACGAGCAGTACTTC.

This clonotype was observed a few times. CDR3: CSVRPLGGERDEQFF. The DNA of the CDR3 is TGCAGCGTCCGACCTTTGGGGGGAGAACGGGATGAGCAGTTCTTC. The chain uses TRBV29-1 and TRBJ2-1, with D perhaps TRBD2 (6 bases). The V end lost 6 bases, the J end lost 8 bases, and 23 bases lay between the germline ends. The CDR3 contains 15 residues. Germline V gene lookup returns CDR1 SQVTM and CDR2 ANQGSEA.

The chain combines TRBV10-3 with TRBJ1-1; perhaps TRBD1 as D (6 bases). Per germline, CDR1 ENHRY and CDR2 SYGVKD. V was pared by 10 bases and J by 0 bases, with 12 bases between. The CDR3 extends over 13 amino acids. CDR3 coding DNA: TGTGCCACCGGGACACCAATGAACACTGAAGCTTTCTTT. This codes for CATGTPMNTEAFF.